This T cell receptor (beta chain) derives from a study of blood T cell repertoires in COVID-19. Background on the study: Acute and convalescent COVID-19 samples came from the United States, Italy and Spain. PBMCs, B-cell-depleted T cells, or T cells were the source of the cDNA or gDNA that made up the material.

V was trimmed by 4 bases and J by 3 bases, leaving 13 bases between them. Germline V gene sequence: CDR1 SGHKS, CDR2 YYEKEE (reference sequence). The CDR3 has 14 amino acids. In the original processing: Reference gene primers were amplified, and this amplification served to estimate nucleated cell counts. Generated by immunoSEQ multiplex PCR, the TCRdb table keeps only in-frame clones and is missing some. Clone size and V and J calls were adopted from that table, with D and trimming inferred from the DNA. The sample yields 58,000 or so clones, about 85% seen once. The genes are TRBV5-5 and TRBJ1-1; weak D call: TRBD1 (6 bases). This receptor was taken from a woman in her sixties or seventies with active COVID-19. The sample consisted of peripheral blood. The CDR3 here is CASSEGVGDTEAFF. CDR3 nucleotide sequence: TGTGCCAGCAGCGAGGGGGTTGGGGACACTGAAGCTTTCTTT.